This T cell receptor beta chain was observed in a study of beta chain features in type 1 diabetes. Study in general: Examination of sorted cells across all samples involved over 95 million cells.

Study-level points and caveats: There was a moderate but significant shortening of TCRB CDR3s in all four CD4+ subsets of Type 1 diabetes patients. The naive, central memory and Treg TCRB repertoires showed an apparent similarity that was greater among patients than among healthy donors. Insertions were fewer and deletions more numerous at VDJ junctions in type 1 diabetes patients.

The sequenced template was cDNA made from the entire isolated RNA. Sequenced by immunoSEQ multiplex PCR; TCRdb stores in-frame clones only, minus some. The sample includes fewer than 300,000 clones, approximately 11% of them seen just once. Trimming took 0 bases from V and 7 from J, leaving 7 bases between them. CDR1 is SGHVS, CDR2 FQNEAQ, per germline. The CDR3 is 12 residues long. Worth noting for this clone: What it binds is unknown.

One heparinised draw, averaging roughly 110 mL, was taken per donor. The sample comprised naive CD4+ T cells from blood. The chain uses TRBV7-8 and TRBJ2-7; D gene ambiguous. The clonotype comes from a man aged 25-40 years with type 1 diabetes. CDR3 DNA sequence: TGTGCCAGCAGCTTAGCGTTGAGTGAGCAGTACTTC. Protein: CASSLALSEQYF.